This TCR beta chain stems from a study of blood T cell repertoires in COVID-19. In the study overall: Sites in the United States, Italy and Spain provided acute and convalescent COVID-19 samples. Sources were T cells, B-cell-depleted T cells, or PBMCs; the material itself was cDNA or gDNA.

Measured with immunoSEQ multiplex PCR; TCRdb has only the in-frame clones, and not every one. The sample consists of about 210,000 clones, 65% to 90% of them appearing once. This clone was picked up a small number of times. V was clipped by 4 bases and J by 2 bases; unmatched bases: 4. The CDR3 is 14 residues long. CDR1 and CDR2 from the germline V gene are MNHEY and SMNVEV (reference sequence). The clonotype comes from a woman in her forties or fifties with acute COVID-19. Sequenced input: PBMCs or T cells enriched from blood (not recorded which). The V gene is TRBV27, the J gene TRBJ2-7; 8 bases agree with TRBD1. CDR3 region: CASSSKQGAYEQYF. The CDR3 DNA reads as TGTGCCAGCAGTTCAAAACAGGGGGCCTACGAGCAGTACTTC.